These T cell receptor beta chains were read from a single sample in a study of blood T cell repertoires in COVID-19. Using immunoSEQ multiplex PCR, the repertoire was profiled, and TCRdb retains in-frame clones only, with some absent. The profile shows approximately 210,000 clones, about four fifths of them singletons. Sequenced material: peripheral blood. The receptors stem from an elderly woman with COVID-19, enrolled during active disease. Both conserved end residues are part of each CDR3. The order of the fields is V gene, J gene, D gene, clone size, CDR3 DNA, CDR3 protein. A D gene is named only where the DNA matches it firmly. Clone size is stated in some rows and not others, as once, few, many or a class when expanded.

TRBV18	TRBJ1-5	-	-	TGTGCCAGCTCCCCCGATACGAACAGAAACCAGCCCCAGCATTTT	CASSPDTNRNQPQHF
TRBV7-2	TRBJ2-2	-	-	TGTGCCAGCAGCTCACAGACTAGTGCCGGGGAGCTGTTTTTT	CASSSQTSAGELFF
TRBV19	TRBJ2-1	TRBD1	-	TGTGCCAGTAGTATAGGGGACAGGGGGATTTACAATGAGCAGTTCTTC	CASSIGDRGIYNEQFF
TRBV29-1	TRBJ1-2	-	-	TGCAGCGTTGAGGGCAGGGGCTATGGCTACACCTTC	CSVEGRGYGYTF
TRBV15	TRBJ2-1	TRBD1	-	TGTGCCACCAGCAGAGCCGGGACAGGGATCAATGAGCAGTTCTTC	CATSRAGTGINEQFF
TRBV5-4	TRBJ2-2	-	-	TGTGCCAGCAGCTTGGCCGGAGAATCCCGGGAGCTGTTTTTT	CASSLAGESRELFF
TRBV28	TRBJ2-4	TRBD1	once	TGTGCCAGCAGTGCTGAGGGACAGCTCAAAAACATTCAGTACTTC	CASSAEGQLKNIQYF
TRBV28	TRBJ1-2	-	-	TGTGCCAGCAGTTTTTCCCCGGGCAGGGCCACTGGCTACACCTTC	CASSFSPGRATGYTF
TRBV18	TRBJ2-3	-	-	TGTGCCAGCTCACCGAGAACAGGCGCCACAGATACGCAGTATTTT	CASSPRTGATDTQYF
TRBV27	TRBJ1-2	TRBD1	-	TGTGCCAGCAGTTTGGGACAGGGGACTAACTATGGCTACACCTTC	CASSLGQGTNYGYTF
TRBV6-5	TRBJ2-7	TRBD2	-	TGTGCCAGCAGATTGGGACTAGCGGGGGTAGAGCAGTACTTC	CASRLGLAGVEQYF
TRBV10-1	TRBJ2-1	TRBD1	-	TGCGCCAGCAGTGTGGGACAGGGGGCGTTGAATGAGCAGTTCTTC	CASSVGQGALNEQFF
TRBV4-1	TRBJ1-1	-	-	TGCGCCAGCAGCCAAGGGCTCGTAGAGGTGAACACTGAAGCTTTCTTT	CASSQGLVEVNTEAFF
TRBV2	TRBJ1-4	-	-	TGTGCCAGCAGTGTCGGTGCTAATGAAAAACTGTTTTTT	CASSVGANEKLFF
TRBV4-2	TRBJ1-6	TRBD1	-	TGTGCCAGCAGCCCGCAACGGACAGGGGTGAATTCACCCCTCCACTTT	CASSPQRTGVNSPLHF
TRBV16	TRBJ2-5	-	-	TGTGCCAGCAGCCATGGGGGCAATCAAGAGACCCAGTACTTC	CASSHGGNQETQYF
TRBV14	TRBJ2-1	-	-	TGTGCCAGCAGCCAAGCCCTAGCAGGCGGGTGGCAGTTCTTC	CASSQALAGGWQFF